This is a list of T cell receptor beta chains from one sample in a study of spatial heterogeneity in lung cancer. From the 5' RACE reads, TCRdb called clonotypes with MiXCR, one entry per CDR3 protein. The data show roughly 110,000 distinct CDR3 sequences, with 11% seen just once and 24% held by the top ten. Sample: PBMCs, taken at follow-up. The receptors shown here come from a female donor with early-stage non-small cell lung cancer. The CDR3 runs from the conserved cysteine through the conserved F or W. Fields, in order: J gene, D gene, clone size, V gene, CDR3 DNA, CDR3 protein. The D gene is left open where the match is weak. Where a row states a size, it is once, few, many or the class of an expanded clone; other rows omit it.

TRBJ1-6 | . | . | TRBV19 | TGTGCCAGTAGCTCCGGGGAGGCAGTCTCCTATAATTCACCCCTCCACTTT | CASSSGEAVSYNSPLHF
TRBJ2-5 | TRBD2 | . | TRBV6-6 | TGTGCCAGCAGTTACTCGGCTAGCGGGAGAACCCAAGAGACCCAGTACTTC | CASSYSASGRTQETQYF
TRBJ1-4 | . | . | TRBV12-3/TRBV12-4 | TGTGCCAGCAGTGACCCCGGGACACTGGGTGAAAAACTGTTTTTT | CASSDPGTLGEKLFF
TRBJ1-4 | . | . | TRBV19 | TGTGCCAGTAATGATCAGCGGGGAAAACTGTTTTTT | CASNDQRGKLFF
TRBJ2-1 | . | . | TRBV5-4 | TGTGCCAGCAGCCCGATTTCGAACGGTGAGCAGTTCTTC | CASSPISNGEQFF
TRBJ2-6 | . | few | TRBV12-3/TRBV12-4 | TGTGCCAGCAGCCCCTTGGGGGCAGGAGCTGGGGCCAACGTCCTGACTTTC | CASSPLGAGAGANVLTF
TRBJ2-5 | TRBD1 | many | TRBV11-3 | TGTGCCAGCAGGACAGGGGGGTACCAAGAGACCCAGTACTTC | CASRTGGYQETQYF
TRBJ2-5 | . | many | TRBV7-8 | TGTGCCAGCAGCCGGGGACCCACAGGAGAGACCCAGTACTTC | CASSRGPTGETQYF
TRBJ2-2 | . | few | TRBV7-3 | TGTGCCAGCAGCTTAGGGTTAGCCGGGGAGCTGTTTTTT | CASSLGLAGELFF
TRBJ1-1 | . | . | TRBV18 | TGTGCCAGCTCCCCCGTCCAGGGTCGGGGCACTGAAGCTTTCTTT | CASSPVQGRGTEAFF
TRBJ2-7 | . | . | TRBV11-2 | TGTGCCAGCAGCTTATACGAACACGCTGTGTACGAGCAGTACTTC | CASSLYEHAVYEQYF
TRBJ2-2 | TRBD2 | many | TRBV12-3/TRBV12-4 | TGTGCCAGCCAGAGCGGGAGTTACACCGGGGAGCTGTTTTTT | CASQSGSYTGELFF
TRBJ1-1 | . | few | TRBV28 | TGTGCCAGCAGTTCCCCAATGGCCACTGAAGCTTTCTTT | CASSSPMATEAFF
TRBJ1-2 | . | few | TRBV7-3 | TGTGCCAGCAGCCCTCGGACCACTCGAGGTGGCTACACCTTC | CASSPRTTRGGYTF
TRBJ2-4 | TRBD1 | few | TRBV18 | TGTGCCAGCTCACCCGTCGTCGGACAGGGGGCTATAAACATTCAGTACTTC | CASSPVVGQGAINIQYF
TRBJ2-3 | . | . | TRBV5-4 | TGTGCCAGCAGCGTAAGGGTCGGGGGCACAGATACGCAGTATTTT | CASSVRVGGTDTQYF
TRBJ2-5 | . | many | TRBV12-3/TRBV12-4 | TGTGCCAGCAGTTTAGCGGGATCGGGTCAAGAGACCCAGTACTTC | CASSLAGSGQETQYF
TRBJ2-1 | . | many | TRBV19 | TGTGCCAGTAGTATGGGCGGCTACTCAAACAATGAGCAGTTCTTC | CASSMGGYSNNEQFF
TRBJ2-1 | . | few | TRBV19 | TGTGCCAGTAGTATGTTCGGAGAGCAGTTCTTC | CASSMFGEQFF
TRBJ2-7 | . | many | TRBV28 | TGTGCCAGCAGTTTCCAAACTCTATACGAGCAGTACTTC | CASSFQTLYEQYF
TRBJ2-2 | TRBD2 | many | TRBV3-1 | TGTGCCAGCAGCCATTGGACTAGCGGGAGTGACACCGGGGAGCTGTTTTTT | CASSHWTSGSDTGELFF
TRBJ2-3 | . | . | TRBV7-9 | TGTGCCAGCAGCTTTCAAGATACGCAGTATTTT | CASSFQDTQYF
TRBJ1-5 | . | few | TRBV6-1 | TGTGCCAGCAGAGCACTCGACGGGGGAAATCAGCCCCAGCATTTT | CASRALDGGNQPQHF
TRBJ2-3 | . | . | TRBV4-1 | TGCGCCAGCAGCCAAGCCTCCACATGGGGTGCCAGCACAGATACGCAGTATTTT | CASSQASTWGASTDTQYF
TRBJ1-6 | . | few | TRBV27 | TGTGCCAGCAGTTGGTCAGGAGAAGAGTCACCCCTCCACTTT | CASSWSGEESPLHF
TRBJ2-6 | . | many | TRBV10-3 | TGTGCCATCAGTGATTCTTCCTCTGGGGCCAACGTCCTGACTTTC | CAISDSSSGANVLTF
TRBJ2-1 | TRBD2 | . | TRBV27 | TGTGCCAGCAGACTGGGGACTAGCGGTCACAATGAGCAGTTCTTC | CASRLGTSGHNEQFF
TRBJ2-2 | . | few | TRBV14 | TGTGCCAGCAGCCAAGTCGCAGGGGTCACCGGGGAGCTGTTTTTT | CASSQVAGVTGELFF
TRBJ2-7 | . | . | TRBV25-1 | TGTGCCAGCCGGGGGATCTACGAGCAGTACTTC | CASRGIYEQYF
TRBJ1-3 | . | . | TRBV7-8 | TGTGCCAGCAGCTTAGTTCCGAGCTTCTCTGGAAACACCATATATTTT | CASSLVPSFSGNTIYF
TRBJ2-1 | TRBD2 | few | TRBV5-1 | TGCGCCAGCAGCCCCGGGGGGGGGATACAGAGCTCCTACAATGAGCAGTTCTTC | CASSPGGGIQSSYNEQFF
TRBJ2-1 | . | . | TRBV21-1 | TGTGCCAGCAGCAAAGTAACCGGGATCACCTACAATGAGCAGTTCTTC | CASSKVTGITYNEQFF
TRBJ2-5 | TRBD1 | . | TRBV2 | TGTGCCAGCAGCGGGGACAGGGGCCGGGAGACCCAGTACTTC | CASSGDRGRETQYF
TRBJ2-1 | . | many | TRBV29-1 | TGCAGCGGGATACTCTGGGACGCCAAGGTCAATGAGCAGTTCTTC | CSGILWDAKVNEQFF
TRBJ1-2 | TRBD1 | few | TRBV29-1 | TGCAGCGTTTTGACAGGGGGTCACTATGGCTACACCTTC | CSVLTGGHYGYTF
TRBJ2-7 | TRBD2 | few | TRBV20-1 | TGCAGTGCCCCAAACGCGGGAGGGCCGTTCAACGAGCAGTACTTC | CSAPNAGGPFNEQYF
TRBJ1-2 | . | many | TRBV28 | TGTGCCAGCAGTCTGAGAGATGGCTACACCTTC | CASSLRDGYTF
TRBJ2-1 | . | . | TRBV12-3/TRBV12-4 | TGTGCCAGCAGTTTACAACTCTACAATGAGCAGTTCTTC | CASSLQLYNEQFF
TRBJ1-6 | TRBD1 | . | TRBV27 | TGTGCCAGCAGTTCCAAGGGACAGGGGGCTTCACCCCTCCACTTT | CASSSKGQGASPLHF
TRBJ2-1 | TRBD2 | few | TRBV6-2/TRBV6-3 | TGTGCCAGCAGTTATTCACGACTAGCGGCAGGCTCCTACAATGAGCAGTTCTTC | CASSYSRLAAGSYNEQFF
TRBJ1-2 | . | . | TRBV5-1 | TGCGCCAGCAGCTCACTAGGGGGAGTGGACTATGGCTACACCTTC | CASSSLGGVDYGYTF
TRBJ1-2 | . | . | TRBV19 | TGTGCCAGTAGTCCCCAGGTCGGGACGGCCGGTGGCTACACCTTC | CASSPQVGTAGGYTF
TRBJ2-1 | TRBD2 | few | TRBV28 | TGTGCCAGCAGCCCCAGCGGGAGGGTCTACAATGAGCAGTTCTTC | CASSPSGRVYNEQFF
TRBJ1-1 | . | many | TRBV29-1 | TGCAGCGTAGAAGCAGGGAGGGCCACTGAAGCTTTCTTT | CSVEAGRATEAFF
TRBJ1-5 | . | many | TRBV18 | TGTGCCAGCTCACTCCGGGACGATAGGACTCAGCCCCAGCATTTT | CASSLRDDRTQPQHF
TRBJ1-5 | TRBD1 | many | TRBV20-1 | TGCAGTGCCCAGACAGGGGGTCGCAATCAGCCCCAGCATTTT | CSAQTGGRNQPQHF
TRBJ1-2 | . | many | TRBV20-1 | TGCAGTGCTAGAGACTCAGGAGGGAACTATGGCTACACCTTC | CSARDSGGNYGYTF
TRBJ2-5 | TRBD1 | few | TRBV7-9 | TGTGCCAGCAGCCCCGGACAGGGCAACCTCCAAGAGACCCAGTACTTC | CASSPGQGNLQETQYF
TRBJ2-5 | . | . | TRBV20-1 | TGCAGTGCTAGACTAGGACTAACCCAAGAGACCCAGTACTTC | CSARLGLTQETQYF
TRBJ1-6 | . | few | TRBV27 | TGTGCCAGCAGAACATCCAGGGCCTCCTATAATTCACCCCTCCACTTT | CASRTSRASYNSPLHF
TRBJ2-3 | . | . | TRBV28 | TGTGCCAGCAGCTTACTCGTAGGGGGAGGGGGCACAGATACGCAGTATTTT | CASSLLVGGGGTDTQYF
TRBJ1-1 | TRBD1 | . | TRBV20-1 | TGCAGTGGAAGACAGGGCTTGAACACTGAAGCTTTCTTT | CSGRQGLNTEAFF
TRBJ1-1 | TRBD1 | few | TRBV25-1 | TGTGCCAGCAGTGGACTTCCGGGACAGTCTTTTGGCACTGAAGCTTTCTTT | CASSGLPGQSFGTEAFF
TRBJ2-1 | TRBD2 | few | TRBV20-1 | TGCAGTGCTCCACTAGCGGGCTCCTACAATGAGCAGTTCTTC | CSAPLAGSYNEQFF
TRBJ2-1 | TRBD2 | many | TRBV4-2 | TGTGCCAGCAGCCAAGGGGGGACTAGCGGGCACAATGAGCAGTTCTTC | CASSQGGTSGHNEQFF
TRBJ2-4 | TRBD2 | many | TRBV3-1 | TGTGCCAGCAGCCAAACTAGCGGGAGTGCCCTAGCCAAAAACATTCAGTACTTC | CASSQTSGSALAKNIQYF
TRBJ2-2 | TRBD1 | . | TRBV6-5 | TGTGCCAGCAGTTACGACAGGGGCGAGACCGGGGAGCTGTTTTTT | CASSYDRGETGELFF
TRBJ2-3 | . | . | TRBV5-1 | TGCGCCAGCAGCCTTTCACAGGGAACGGGCACAGATACGCAGTATTTT | CASSLSQGTGTDTQYF